A single T cell receptor (beta chain) is shown here with its context. As yet, its antigen is unknown. Sequenced by immunoSEQ multiplex PCR; TCRdb stores in-frame clones only, minus some. The data show around 53,000 clones, more than 75% seen once. The sample originates from a study of vaccination effects on CD4 cells after COVID-19. Sequencing in the ViraFEST assay came after antigen-specific CD4+ T cells had been expanded with viral peptide pools, which were used to stimulate PBMC. On approximately day 9 of culture, CD4+ T cells were separated out. The infection with SARS-CoV-2 (confirmed by PCR) occurred in this person between March and December 2020. Every well got a few million PBMC, which were grown with about 10 IU/ml IL-2 and roughly 10 ug/ml peptides. A pool of HIV-1 Nef peptides formed the negative control culture. Cultures got half-medium changes with IL-2 on days 3 and 7. Whole-study findings and limits: Convalescent patients in the study were few, and early post-infection timepoints were absent.

The CDR3 length is 15 residues. Germline V CDR1 and CDR2: LNHNV, YYDKDF (reference sequence). With 4 bases clipped from V and 5 bases from J, the junction kept 6 bases outside the gene matches. This chain uses TRBV15 with TRBJ2-5, with 11 bases aligning to TRBD2. This material consisted of CD4+ T cells from PBMCs cultured with HIV peptides, taken before COVID-19 vaccination. The subset is: HIV-1 Nef peptide pool negative control/reference culture. The receptor was isolated from a human donor who had a prior SARS-CoV-2 infection. The DNA for the CDR3 is TGTGCCACCAGCACGTCTAGCGGGAGGACGGAGACCCAGTACTTC. Encoded protein: CATSTSSGRTETQYF.